A selection of T cell receptor beta chains follows, all from one sample in a study of T cells in narcolepsy. TCRdb keeps only in-frame clones here, not all; method: immunoSEQ multiplex PCR. The table records fewer than 25,000 clones, approximately 81% of them present only once. Sequencing was done on a sample of memory (CD45RA-) CD4+ T cells from blood. Source of these receptors: a human donor in good health. The CDR3 runs from the conserved cysteine through the conserved F or W. The D gene is left open where the match is weak. Clone size is shown for a subset of rows, as once, few, many or a class of expanded clone.

size	D	V	length	J	CDR3	DNA
-	TRBD1	TRBV2	14	TRBJ2-5	CASSKQGARETQYF	TGTGCCAGCAGTAAACAGGGGGCGAGGGAGACCCAGTACTTC
-	-	TRBV19	15	TRBJ1-5	CASSPYPGRNQPQHF	TGTGCCAGTAGCCCTTACCCAGGTAGAAATCAGCCCCAGCATTTT
-	-	TRBV7-2	12	TRBJ2-7	CASSETPYEQYF	TGTGCCAGCAGCGAGACACCGTACGAGCAGTACTTC
-	TRBD1	TRBV6-6	16	TRBJ1-2	CASSSLPGQGDYGYTF	TGTGCCAGCAGTTCGTTACCGGGACAGGGGGACTATGGCTACACCTTC
-	-	TRBV5-1	14	TRBJ1-1	CASSLDRWDTEAFF	TGCGCCAGCAGCTTGGACAGGTGGGACACTGAAGCTTTCTTT
-	TRBD1	TRBV5-6	15	TRBJ1-6	CASSLRQGPGSPLHF	TGTGCCAGCAGCTTGAGACAGGGGCCGGGTTCACCCCTCCACTTT
-	-	TRBV6-5	15	TRBJ1-1	CASSYSGSGRGRAFF	TGTGCCAGCAGTTACTCCGGTTCAGGGAGAGGACGTGCTTTCTTT
-	-	TRBV5-8	16	TRBJ2-2	CASSLEGRRPTGELFF	TGTGCCAGCAGCTTGGAAGGAAGACGGCCCACCGGGGAGCTGTTTTTT
-	TRBD1	TRBV4-3	16	TRBJ1-1	CASSARSGTGVTEAFF	TGCGCCAGCAGCGCCCGTTCCGGGACAGGGGTGACTGAAGCTTTCTTT
-	TRBD1	TRBV5-8	20	TRBJ2-3	CASSLAPGQGSTFGTDTQYF	TGTGCCAGCAGCTTGGCCCCGGGACAGGGGTCGACTTTTGGCACAGATACGCAGTATTTT
-	TRBD2	TRBV11-3	17	TRBJ2-1	CASSLDPTSGGYNEQFF	TGTGCCAGCAGCTTAGATCCGACTAGCGGGGGATACAATGAGCAGTTCTTC
-	-	TRBV11-2	16	TRBJ1-2	CASSRGAGLGYYGYTF	TGTGCCAGCAGCAGGGGTGCAGGGCTGGGGTACTATGGCTACACCTTC
few	-	TRBV18	14	TRBJ1-1	CASSPGRVATEAFF	TGTGCCAGCTCACCCGGCAGGGTCGCGACTGAAGCTTTCTTT
-	TRBD1	TRBV27	15	TRBJ2-1	CASSTYRGAYNEQFF	TGTGCCAGCAGTACCTACAGGGGAGCCTACAATGAGCAGTTCTTC
-	-	TRBV5-1	15	TRBJ1-6	CASSLVGPFNSPLHF	TGCGCCAGCAGCTTGGTGGGGCCCTTTAATTCACCCCTCCACTTT
-	TRBD2	TRBV7-2	13	TRBJ2-3	CASSLSGGDTQYF	TGTGCCAGCAGCTTAAGCGGGGGGGATACGCAGTATTTT
-	-	TRBV9	14	TRBJ1-3	CASSVTDSGNTIYF	TGTGCCAGCAGCGTAACAGACTCTGGAAACACCATATATTTT
few	TRBD1	TRBV18	16	TRBJ1-5	CASSPPGTGINQPQHF	TGTGCCAGCTCACCTCCCGGGACAGGGATTAATCAGCCCCAGCATTTT
-	TRBD1	TRBV5-1	16	TRBJ1-3	CASSLTTGGQGNTIYF	TGCGCCAGCAGCTTGACTACAGGGGGTCAAGGAAACACCATATATTTT
once	TRBD1	TRBV7-2	15	TRBJ1-1	CASSSSDRGNTEAFF	TGTGCCAGCAGCTCCTCGGACAGGGGGAACACTGAAGCTTTCTTT
-	-	TRBV4-1	11	TRBJ1-5	CASSPVQPQHF	TGCGCCAGCAGCCCAGTTCAGCCCCAGCATTTT
-	-	TRBV13	14	TRBJ2-5	CASSLKDRPGTQYF	TGTGCCAGCAGCTTAAAGGACCGTCCGGGGACCCAGTACTTC
-	-	TRBV10-3	13	TRBJ2-3	CATLPGVADTQYF	TGTGCCACCCTTCCAGGGGTAGCAGATACGCAGTATTTT
-	-	TRBV2	17	TRBJ2-7	CASSEVGSWGRDYEQYF	TGTGCCAGCAGTGAAGTTGGGTCTTGGGGGAGAGACTACGAGCAGTACTTC
-	TRBD2	TRBV9	14	TRBJ2-3	CASSVESVRGEQYF	TGTGCCAGCAGCGTAGAATCTGTTCGGGGGGAGCAGTATTTT
-	-	TRBV11-3	11	TRBJ2-3	CASSLGNTQYF	TGTGCCAGCAGCTTAGGGAATACGCAGTATTTT
-	-	TRBV5-4	13	TRBJ2-5	CASQPRGEETQYF	TGTGCCAGCCAGCCTCGCGGGGAAGAGACCCAGTACTTC
-	-	TRBV19	13	TRBJ2-3	CASSPSRRDTQYF	TGTGCCAGTAGCCCATCCCGCCGGGATACGCAGTATTTT
-	-	TRBV7-8	20	TRBJ2-3	CASSLGVRARGTFSTDTRYF	TGTGCCAGCAGCTTAGGGGTTAGGGCTCGAGGAACTTTTAGCACAGATACGCGGTATTTT
-	-	TRBV5-4	14	TRBJ2-7	CASSRDRDRYEQYF	TGTGCCAGCAGCAGGGACCGGGACCGCTACGAGCAGTACTTC
-	-	TRBV6-6	14	TRBJ2-3	CASRGAGRTDTQYF	TGTGCCAGCCGCGGCGCAGGCCGCACAGATACGCAGTATTTT
few	TRBD2	TRBV11-3	12	TRBJ2-3	CATRRGLDTQYF	TGTGCCACCCGGCGGGGGTTAGATACGCAGTATTTT
-	-	TRBV5-1	13	TRBJ1-2	CASSPISNYGYTF	TGCGCCAGCAGCCCCATAAGCAACTATGGCTACACCTTC
-	-	TRBV9	16	TRBJ2-7	CASSAGGSGISYEQYF	TGTGCCAGCAGCGCTGGGGGCTCGGGGATCTCCTACGAGCAGTACTTC
-	-	TRBV4-3	12	TRBJ1-2	CASSHKNYGYTF	TGCGCCAGCAGCCACAAAAACTATGGCTACACCTTC
few	-	TRBV14	12	TRBJ1-1	CASSQVGTTAFF	TGTGCCAGCAGCCAAGTGGGAACTACAGCTTTCTTT
once	-	TRBV9	16	TRBJ1-3	CASSVSHGQMGNTIYF	TGTGCCAGCAGCGTAAGTCACGGCCAAATGGGAAACACCATATATTTT
-	-	TRBV7-7	15	TRBJ2-1	CASSLDGGSYNEQFF	TGTGCCAGCAGCTTAGACGGGGGTTCCTACAATGAGCAGTTCTTC
-	-	TRBV6-1	14	TRBJ2-6	CASSGQSGANVLTF	TGTGCCAGCAGTGGTCAATCTGGGGCCAACGTCCTGACTTTC
-	-	TRBV16	15	TRBJ1-2	CASSDRSRDEYGYTF	TGTGCCAGCAGCGATCGGTCACGGGACGAGTATGGCTACACCTTC
-	-	TRBV20-1	11	TRBJ1-1	CSAYRSIEAFF	TGCAGTGCTTATAGATCCATTGAAGCTTTCTTT
-	-	TRBV5-6	12	TRBJ1-6	CASSYSSSPLHF	TGTGCCAGCAGCTACTCGAGTTCACCCCTCCACTTT
few	TRBD1	TRBV29-1	13	TRBJ1-2	CSVALGGPYGYTF	TGCAGCGTTGCTTTAGGGGGCCCGTATGGCTACACCTTC
-	-	TRBV2	12	TRBJ2-1	CASASGMNEQFF	TGTGCCAGCGCGTCAGGGATGAATGAGCAGTTCTTC
-	-	TRBV4-3	13	TRBJ2-1	CASSLKWDNEQFF	TGCGCCAGCAGCCTGAAGTGGGACAATGAGCAGTTCTTC
-	TRBD1	TRBV19	14	TRBJ2-2	CASSTNRGAGELFF	TGTGCCAGTAGTACAAACAGGGGTGCCGGGGAGCTGTTTTTT
-	-	TRBV14	14	TRBJ2-7	CASSQSSLGYEQYF	TGTGCCAGCAGCCAATCATCCTTGGGGTACGAGCAGTACTTC
-	-	TRBV11-1	14	TRBJ1-6	CASRPGGDSSPPHF	TGTGCCAGCAGACCGGGGGGTGATTCTTCACCCCCCCACTTT
-	-	TRBV2	14	TRBJ1-1	CASSTGQPNTEAFF	TGTGCCAGCAGCACAGGACAGCCGAACACTGAAGCTTTCTTT
-	TRBD1	TRBV5-1	16	TRBJ2-3	CASSLMPGQGSDTQYF	TGCGCCAGCAGCCTTATGCCGGGACAGGGGTCAGATACGCAGTATTTT
-	-	TRBV7-2	15	TRBJ2-1	CASSLVQGSYNEQFF	TGTGCCAGCAGCTTAGTGCAGGGGTCCTACAATGAGCAGTTCTTC